These 25 T cell receptor beta chains were sequenced from one sample in a study of blood T cell repertoires in COVID-19. Some clones are missing from TCRdb's copy, which holds only in-frame ones; the method was immunoSEQ multiplex PCR. The top ten hold more than 15% of the sample, which has approximately 82,000 clones, around 80% seen once. What was sequenced was peripheral blood. The receptors originated from a woman aged 60-70 years with acute or convalescent COVID-19.

The chain couples TRBV6-5 to TRBJ1-2, with 10 bases aligning to TRBD1. V shed 0 bases, J shed 12 bases, and the junction held 4 bases outside the gene matches. The germline V gene encodes CDR1 MNHEY and CDR2 SVGAGI. The CDR3 is 13 amino acids. The DNA for the CDR3 is TGTGCCAGCAGTTACTCCGGGGACAGGGGCCACACCTTC. It yields the protein CASSYSGDRGHTF.

The chain couples TRBV28 to TRBJ2-6; TRBD2 aligns across 13 bases. The junction had 3 bases not matched to a gene; V was cut back by 7 bases and J by 0 bases. The CDR3 totals 17 residues. Germline lookup yields CDR1 MDHEN and CDR2 SYDVKM. The CDR3 is CASTGLAGLSGANVLTF. CDR3 DNA sequence: TGTGCCAGCACGGGACTAGCGGGACTCTCTGGGGCCAACGTCCTGACTTTC.

This chain joins TRBV2 and TRBJ1-3; perhaps TRBD1 as D (5 bases). V was shortened by 6 bases and J by 4 bases, with 19 bases between the two germline ends. Per germline, CDR1 SNHLY and CDR2 FYNNEI. The CDR3 runs 16 residues. CDR3 nucleotide sequence: TGTGCCAGCAGCTCTCCCGGTGGGGGGGTCGGAAACACCATATATTTT. Translation gives CASSSPGGGVGNTIYF.

This chain connects TRBV5-1 to TRBJ1-4; TRBD1 matches at 7 bases. The CDR3 spans 14 residues. The germline CDR1 and CDR2 sequences are SGHRS and YFSETQ. The junction had 5 bases not matched to a gene; V was cut back by 4 bases and J by 5 bases. CDR3 loop: CASSPRDSNEKLFF. CDR3 bases: TGCGCCAGCAGCCCCCGGGACAGCAATGAAAAACTGTTTTTT.

The chain carries TRBV27 and TRBJ2-7; the D gene is possibly TRBD2 (5 bases). The CDR3 runs 14 residues. Trimming removed 3 bases from V and 3 bases from J, with 12 bases in between. Per the germline V gene, CDR1 is MNHEY and CDR2 is SMNVEV (reference sequence). Here the CDR3 DNA reads TGTGCCAGCAGTTTGAGGACGGGGAACTACGAGCAGTACTTC. Amino acids: CASSLRTGNYEQYF.

The chain combines TRBV12-5 with TRBJ1-1; D is perhaps TRBD1 (6 bases). V was pared by 5 bases and J by 2 bases, with 15 bases between. Germline loops: CDR1 LGHNT, CDR2 FRNRAP. This CDR3 has 15 residues. This CDR3 is CASGLTGHPNTEAFF. In DNA, the CDR3 is TGTGCTAGTGGTCTAACGGGACACCCAAACACTGAAGCTTTCTTT.

The rearrangement joins TRBV7-9 to TRBJ1-2, with 8 positions matching TRBD1. V dropped 2 bases and J dropped 6; count of bases not matched to a gene: 5. This CDR3 contains 14 residues. Germline V gene data show CDR1 as SEHNR and CDR2 as FQNEAQ (reference sequence). The CDR3 reads CASSLMDREDGYTF. The CDR3 DNA sequence: TGTGCCAGCAGCTTAATGGACAGGGAAGATGGCTACACCTTC.

The V call is TRBV12-2, the J call TRBJ1-1; the table names TRBD1, a call not compared with the DNA. TRBV12-2 is tagged as a pseudogene. CDR3 length: 15 residues. The CDR3 here is CASRLVGQGDTEAFF. The CDR3 nucleotides read TGTGCAAGTCGCTTAGTAGGGCAGGGTGACACTGAAGCTTTCTTT.

The gene calls are TRBV27 and TRBJ1-1, with D maybe TRBD1 (5 bases). Trimming shortened V by 1 base and J by 2 bases, and 14 bases separated the two germline ends. The V gene's germline CDR1 is MNHEY and CDR2 SMNVEV (reference sequence). This CDR3 is built from 16 residues. The CDR3 DNA reads TGTGCCAGCAGTTTATTGACAGTGGGCCTAAACACTGAAGCTTTCTTT. Encoded protein: CASSLLTVGLNTEAFF.

The rearrangement links TRBV19 to TRBJ1-5; 10 bases line up with TRBD1. V gave up 5 bases and J gave up 2 bases; unmatched junction bases: 3. Germline values: CDR1 LNHDA, CDR2 SQIVND (reference sequence). The CDR3 is 15 residues long. The CDR3 nucleotides read TGTGCCAGTAGTTCCGGGACAGGGGGCAATCAGCCCCAGCATTTT. Protein sequence: CASSSGTGGNQPQHF.

Only a few counts were recorded for this clone. The chain recombines TRBV18 with TRBJ1-2, with D maybe TRBD1 (6 bases). Germline CDR1 reads KGHSH; CDR2 reads LQKENI. The CDR3 is 18 residues long. Trimming pared 2 bases from V and 8 bases from J, leaving 27 bases between. The CDR3 loop is CASSPSTVAATGIGGYTF. The CDR3 nucleotides are TGTGCCAGCTCACCATCAACGGTAGCTGCGACAGGAATTGGAGGCTACACCTTC.

Here the CDR3 reads CASSQEGVGSGLYNEQFF. The DNA of the CDR3 is TGTGCCAGCAGCCAAGAAGGGGTGGGTAGCGGGCTGTACAATGAGCAGTTCTTC. V usage is TRBV3-1 (or the pseudogene TRBV3-2) and J usage is TRBJ2-1; 7 bases line up with TRBD2. This CDR3 is built from 18 residues. Trimming at V came to 0 bases and at J to 4 bases, leaving 12 bases not matched to a gene. The germline V gene encodes CDR1 LGHDT and CDR2 YNNKEL (reference sequence).

The J gene is TRBJ2-2, the V gene TRBV5-1; 9 nucleotides agree with TRBD2. Germline lookup yields CDR1 SGHRS and CDR2 YFSETQ. The CDR3 covers 16 residues. V was pared by 4 bases and J by 2 bases, with 6 bases of the junction left unmatched. CDR3 protein: CASSTGLAGNTGELFF. CDR3 DNA sequence: TGCGCCAGCAGCACCGGGCTAGCGGGAAACACCGGGGAGCTGTTTTTT.

This rearrangement joins TRBV6-5 to TRBJ1-2; TRBD1 aligns across 8 bases. CDR1 MNHEY and CDR2 SVGAGI come from the germline V gene. This CDR3 spans 13 amino acids. J was trimmed by 4 bases and V by 6 bases; bases with no gene match: 4. In nucleotides, the CDR3 is TGTGCCAGCAGCCAGACAGGGGTCTATGGCTACACCTTC. Residues: CASSQTGVYGYTF.

This sequence joins TRBV6-5 and TRBJ1-5; 7 bases match TRBD1. CDR1 is MNHEY, CDR2 SVGAGI, per germline. Trimming removed 5 bases from V and 5 bases from J; junction bases left unmatched: 6. The CDR3 is made up of 14 amino acids. CDR3 coding DNA: TGTGCCAGCAGTCCGGGACAGTCAGATCAGCCCCAGCATTTT. Its protein product is CASSPGQSDQPQHF.

The chain uses TRBV29-1 and TRBJ1-2; 8 nucleotides line up with TRBD1. The J segment lost 2 bases and the V segment lost 7 bases, leaving 3 bases of the junction unmatched. From germline, CDR1 is SQVTM and CDR2 ANQGSEA. This CDR3 has 12 residues. The CDR3 loop reads CSAQGANYGYTF. CDR3 DNA sequence: TGCAGCGCCCAGGGGGCCAACTATGGCTACACCTTC.

The chain recombines TRBV5-8 with TRBJ2-7, with D perhaps matching TRBD1 (5 bases). CDR3 size: 13 residues. Germline loops: CDR1 SGHTS, CDR2 YDEGEE. Deletions cut 4 bases from V and 2 bases from J, with 10 bases between. CDR3 nucleotides: TGTGCCAGCAGCCGGACACAAACCTACGAGCAGTACTTC. Its protein product is CASSRTQTYEQYF.

The chain joins TRBV29-1 to TRBJ1-2; TRBD1 might be the D (6 bases). V lost 7 bases and J lost 6, with 21 bases in between. Looked up from germline, CDR1 is SQVTM and CDR2 is ANQGSEA. This CDR3 has 14 residues. The CDR3 protein is CSGQDDIFPNGYTF. For the CDR3, the DNA is TGCAGCGGACAGGATGACATTTTCCCGAATGGCTACACCTTC.

DNA for the CDR3: TGTGCCAGCAGCCCTAGGGGGAGTAGCACTGAAGCTTTCTTT. This encodes CASSPRGSSTEAFF. The V gene is TRBV11-3, the J gene TRBJ1-1, with D maybe TRBD1 (6 bases). Germline values: CDR1 SGHNT, CDR2 YENEEA. Trimming pared 5 bases from V and 4 bases from J, leaving 14 bases between. The CDR3 is 14 amino acids.

This sequence joins TRBV11-3 and TRBJ1-1, with D uncertain. Trimming shortened V by 4 bases and J by 1 base, and 10 bases separated the two germline ends. In germline, CDR1 is SGHNT, CDR2 YENEEA. There are 14 residues in the CDR3. DNA of the CDR3: TGTGCCAGCAGCTCCCAAGGAGGGAACACTGAAGCTTTCTTT. Amino acids: CASSSQGGNTEAFF. The whole variable domain, filled in from reference TRBV11-3 and TRBJ1-1, reads EAGVVQSPRYKIIEKKQPVAFWCNPISGHNTLYWYLQNLGQGPELLIRYENEEAVDDSQLPKDRFSAERLKGVDSTLKIQPAELGDSAVYLCASSSQGGNTEAFFGQGTRLTVV.

The chain carries TRBV11-1 and TRBJ2-7; D uncertain. The CDR3 is 13 amino acids. Germline CDR1 and CDR2: SGHAT and FQDESV (reference sequence). V was trimmed by 6 bases and J by 7 bases, leaving 16 bases between them. CDR3 protein: CASSVWPSGEQYF. The CDR3 region has the DNA TGTGCCAGCAGTGTGTGGCCTTCCGGGGAGCAGTACTTC. The variable domain in full, with the rest retrieved from reference TRBV11-1 and TRBJ2-7, is EAEVAQSPRYKITEKSQAVAFWCDPISGHATLYWYRQILGQGPELLVQFQDESVVDDSQLPKDRFSAERLKGVDSTLKIQPAELGDSAMYLCASSVWPSGEQYFGPGTRLTVT.

This clone has a handful of counts. This chain links TRBV7-2 with TRBJ2-3; D unclear. The germline V gene encodes CDR1 SGHTA and CDR2 FQGNSA. V gave up 2 bases and J gave up 6 bases, with 15 bases separating them. The CDR3 extends over 15 amino acids. CDR3 residues: CASSLSPQTPDTQYF. CDR3 DNA sequence: TGTGCCAGCAGCTTATCCCCACAGACGCCTGATACGCAGTATTTT. Based on the CDR3 plus reference TRBV7-2 and TRBJ2-3, the full variable domain is GAGVSQSPSNKVTEKGKDVELRCDPISGHTALYWYRQSLGQGLEFLIYFQGNSAPDKSGLPSDRFSAERTGGSVSTLTIQRTQQEDSAVYLCASSLSPQTPDTQYFGPGTRLTVL.

This chain connects TRBV4-1 to TRBJ1-1; perhaps TRBD1 as D (6 bases). Germline assignment: CDR1 MGHRA and CDR2 YSYEKL. V was trimmed by 4 bases and J by 0 bases, leaving 24 bases between them. This CDR3 contains 19 residues. CDR3 residues: CASSPQTTTGGYMNTEAFF. The CDR3 DNA is TGCGCCAGCAGCCCCCAAACCACGACAGGAGGCTACATGAACACTGAAGCTTTCTTT.

This sequence joins TRBV5-4 and TRBJ1-6, with D possibly TRBD1 on 5 matching bases. Per germline, CDR1 SGHNT and CDR2 YYREEE (reference sequence). Trimming pared 4 bases from V and 8 bases from J, leaving 13 bases between. This CDR3 has 14 amino acids. The CDR3 DNA is TGTGCCAGCAGCGATGGACAAGGCCATTCACCCCTCCACTTT. This sequence encodes CASSDGQGHSPLHF.

The V gene is TRBV18, the J gene TRBJ1-2; 8 nucleotides line up with TRBD1. CDR1 and CDR2 (germline): KGHSH, LQKENI. V trimming: 3 bases; J trimming: 3 bases; junction bases outside the gene matches: 12. The CDR3 is 17 amino acids. CDR3 protein: CASSPIPSRTGHYGYTF. For the CDR3, the DNA is TGTGCCAGCTCACCTATTCCCTCCAGGACAGGGCACTATGGCTACACCTTC.